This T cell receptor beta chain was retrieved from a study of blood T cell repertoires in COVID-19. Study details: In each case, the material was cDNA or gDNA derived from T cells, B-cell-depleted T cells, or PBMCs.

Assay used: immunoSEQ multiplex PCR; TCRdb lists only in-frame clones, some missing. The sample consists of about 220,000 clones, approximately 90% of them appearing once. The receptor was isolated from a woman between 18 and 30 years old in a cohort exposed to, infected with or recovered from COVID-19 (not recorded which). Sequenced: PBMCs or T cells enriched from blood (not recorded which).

The chain's CDR3 is CASSPAGSTNEKLFF. The CDR3 coding sequence is TGCGCCAGCAGCCCCGCAGGGTCAACTAATGAAAAACTGTTTTTT. This chain links TRBV5-1 with TRBJ1-4, with D perhaps matching TRBD1 (5 bases). The CDR3 covers 15 residues. Germline V gives CDR1 SGHRS, CDR2 YFSETQ. The V and J ends lost 4 bases and 0 bases respectively, with 10 bases between them.